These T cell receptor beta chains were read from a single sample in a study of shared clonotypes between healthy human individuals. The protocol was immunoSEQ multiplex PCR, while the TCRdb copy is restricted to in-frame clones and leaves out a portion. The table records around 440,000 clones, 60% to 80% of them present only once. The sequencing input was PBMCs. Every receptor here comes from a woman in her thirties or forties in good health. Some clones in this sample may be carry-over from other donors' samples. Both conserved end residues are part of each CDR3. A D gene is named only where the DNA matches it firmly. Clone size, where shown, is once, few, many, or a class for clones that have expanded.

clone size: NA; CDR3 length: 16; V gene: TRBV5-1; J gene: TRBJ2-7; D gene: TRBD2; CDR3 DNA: TGCGCCAGCAGCTTGGGACTAGCGGGGCTCTCCTACGAGCAGTACTTC; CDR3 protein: CASSLGLAGLSYEQYF
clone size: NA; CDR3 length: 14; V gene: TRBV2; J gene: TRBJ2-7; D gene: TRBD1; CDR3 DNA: TGTGCCAGCGGAAACCGGGACAGATCCTACGAGCAGTACTTC; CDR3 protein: CASGNRDRSYEQYF
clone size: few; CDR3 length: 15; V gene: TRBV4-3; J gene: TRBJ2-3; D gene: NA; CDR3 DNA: TGCGCCAGCAGTAGGGGCGGGATTAGCACAGATACGCAGTATTTT; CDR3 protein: CASSRGGISTDTQYF
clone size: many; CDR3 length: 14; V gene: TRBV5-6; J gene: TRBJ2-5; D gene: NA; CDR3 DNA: TGTGCCAGCAGTCCGGGGAGCATTGGAGAGACCCAGTACTTC; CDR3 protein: CASSPGSIGETQYF
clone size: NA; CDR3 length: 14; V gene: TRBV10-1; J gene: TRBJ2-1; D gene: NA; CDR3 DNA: TGCGCCAGCAGTGAGTCTGTACTCTACAATGAGCAGTTCTTC; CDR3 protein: CASSESVLYNEQFF
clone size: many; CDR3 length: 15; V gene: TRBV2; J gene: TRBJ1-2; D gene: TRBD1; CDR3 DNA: TGTGCCAGCAGGCGGGACAGGGGGCTCATCTATGGCTACACCTTC; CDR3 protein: CASRRDRGLIYGYTF
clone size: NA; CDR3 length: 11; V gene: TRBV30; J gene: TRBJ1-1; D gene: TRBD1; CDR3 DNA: TGTGCCTGGAGGGACAGGACTGAAGCCTTCTTT; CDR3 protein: CAWRDRTEAFF
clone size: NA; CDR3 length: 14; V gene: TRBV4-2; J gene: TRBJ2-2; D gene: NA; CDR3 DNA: TGTGCCAGCAGCCAAGCGGGCGACACCGGGGAGCTGTTTTTT; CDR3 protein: CASSQAGDTGELFF
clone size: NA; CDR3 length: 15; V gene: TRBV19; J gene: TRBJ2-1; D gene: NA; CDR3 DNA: TGTGCCAGTAGTACACAGGGGGGGAACTACAATGAGCAGTTCTTC; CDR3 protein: CASSTQGGNYNEQFF
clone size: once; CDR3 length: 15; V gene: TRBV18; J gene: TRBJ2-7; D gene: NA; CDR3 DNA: TGTGCCAGCTCACCAGTAGGACCCCCCGCCTACGAGCAGTACTTC; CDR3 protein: CASSPVGPPAYEQYF
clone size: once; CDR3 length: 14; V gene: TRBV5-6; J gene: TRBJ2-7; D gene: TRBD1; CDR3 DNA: TGTGCCAGCAGCGAGGGACAGGGGGGTTACGAGCAGTACTTC; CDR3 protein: CASSEGQGGYEQYF